The next 3 T cell receptor beta chains were all read from a single sample in a study of blood T cell repertoires in COVID-19. Profiled with immunoSEQ multiplex PCR; TCRdb holds only in-frame clones, not every one. Among 150,000 to 200,000 clones listed, about 80% were seen once. What was sequenced was peripheral blood. These receptors were taken from a human donor with acute or convalescent COVID-19. The donor label of this sample is uncertain.

Turning to this clone: A much larger clone sits a single nucleotide away, making a read error possible. This sample also contains other DNA sequences that code for the same CDR3. The J gene is TRBJ2-7, the V gene TRBV5-4, with D possibly matching TRBD1 (5 bases). The CDR3 totals 14 residues. Germline-derived CDR1 and CDR2 are SGHNT and YYREEE (reference sequence). The ends were cut back, 0 bases at V and 1 base at J, with 8 bases in the middle. CDR3 sequence reads: CASSLGQGSYEQYF. Here the CDR3 DNA reads TGTGCCAGCAGCTTGGGGCAGGGATCCTACGAGCAGTACTTC.

This clone has just a few counts. This sequence joins TRBV6-6 and TRBJ1-1; D is unclear. Germline V gives CDR1 MNHNY, CDR2 SVGAGI (reference sequence). Trimming took off 5 bases at V and 11 bases at J, with 15 bases between the two ends. This CDR3 region has 12 residues. The chain's CDR3 is CASSRSGRVAFF. For the CDR3, the DNA is TGTGCCAGCAGTCGATCCGGGAGAGTGGCTTTCTTT.

V and J are TRBV7-2 and TRBJ2-1; 8 bases map to TRBD1. Unmatched junction bases numbered 11, after V lost 5 bases and J lost 5 bases. Germline CDR1 SGHTA, CDR2 FQGNSA. The CDR3 is 16 amino acids. The CDR3 protein is CASSLSGTGAHNEQFF. In DNA form, the CDR3 reads TGTGCCAGCAGCCTGTCAGGGACAGGCGCCCACAATGAGCAGTTCTTC.